These 16 T cell receptor beta chains came from one sample sequenced in a study of STAT3 mutations in large granular lymphocyte leukemia (dated by TCRdb to between 2018 and 2020). Library generation was performed with the immunoSEQ multiplex PCR assay. This is the immuneACCESS table as TCRdb keeps it, with only in-frame sequences that have V and J called. A part of the clones is gone; compared with another copy, unresolved V genes explain less than half, and the rest is unexplained. The sample table shows 15,000 to 18,000 clones, and about nine tenths are seen once. The ten largest clones take up around 10% of the sample. What these receptors recognize is not known. Broader findings and caveats from the paper: At least one immunodominant TCRbeta clonotype was present in every T-LGLL patient, and multiple immunodominant subclonotypes appeared in about half of the T-LGLL patients.

The material sequenced was peripheral blood mononuclear cells. The receptors originated from a woman in her forties or fifties with T-cell large granular lymphocyte leukemia. Some clones in this sample may be carry-over from other donors' samples. The age is the age at diagnosis.

The chain carries TRBV18 and TRBJ1-4, with D tentatively TRBD1 (6 bases). Germline V lookup: CDR1 KGHSH, CDR2 LQKENI. CDR3 length: 14 amino acids. V was shortened by 4 bases and J by 3 bases, with 9 bases between the two germline ends. DNA of the CDR3: TGTGCCAGCTCACACAGGGACCCTAATGAAAAACTGTTTTTT. Residues: CASSHRDPNEKLFF.

The CDR3 loop is CASSPGLAGGPGSDTQYF. As DNA, the CDR3 is TGCGCCAGCAGCCCGGGACTAGCGGGAGGGCCGGGTTCAGATACGCAGTATTTT. This sequence joins TRBV5-1 and TRBJ2-3; 16 bases agree with TRBD2. CDR3 length: 18 residues. The germline gives CDR1 SGHRS, CDR2 YFSETQ. J lost 4 bases, V lost 4 bases, and 9 bases had no gene match. Full variable domain (outside the CDR3, taken from reference TRBV5-1 and TRBJ2-3): KAGVTQTPRYLIKTRGQQVTLSCSPISGHRSVSWYQQTPGQGLQFLFEYFSETQRNKGNFPGRFSGRQFSNSRSEMNVSTLELGDSALYLCASSPGLAGGPGSDTQYFGPGTRLTVL.

This clone was observed a single time. The CDR3 spells CASSRGDTGELFF. CDR3 nucleotide sequence: TGCGCCAGCAGCCGGGGGGACACCGGGGAGCTGTTTTTT. The J gene is TRBJ2-2, the V gene TRBV5-1, with 7 bases fitting TRBD2. V lost 4 bases and J lost 3; bases outside the gene matches: 0. This CDR3 spans 13 amino acids. Germline V gene sequence: CDR1 SGHRS, CDR2 YFSETQ.

The V call is TRBV19, the J call TRBJ2-4, with TRBD2 matching 12 bases. The germline V gene has CDR1 LNHDA and CDR2 SQIVND (reference sequence). The CDR3 consists of 16 residues. V trimming: 5 bases; J trimming: 2 bases; junction bases outside the gene matches: 4. CDR3 amino acids: CASSLWTSGTKNIQYF. The CDR3 DNA sequence: TGTGCCAGTAGTCTCTGGACTAGCGGGACCAAAAACATTCAGTACTTC.

This sequence joins TRBV30 and TRBJ2-5; 9 bases fit TRBD2. This CDR3 spans 14 amino acids. Losses at the gene ends were 0 bases for V and 4 bases for J; bases not matched to a gene: 3. Germline V CDR1 and CDR2: GTSNPN, SVGIG (reference sequence). This CDR3 is CAWSVGTSRETQYF. The CDR3 nucleotides read TGTGCCTGGAGTGTAGGGACTAGCAGAGAGACCCAGTACTTC.

The rearrangement joins TRBV6-5 to TRBJ1-2; D gene uncertain. CDR1 is MNHEY, CDR2 SVGAGI, per germline. This CDR3 is built from 13 residues. Trimming shortened V by 2 bases and J by 4 bases, and 8 bases separated the two germline ends. CDR3 region: CASSYREGYGYTF. The CDR3 DNA sequence: TGTGCCAGCAGTTACAGGGAGGGCTATGGCTACACCTTC.

V and J are TRBV1 and TRBJ1-5; TRBD1, the D gene given by the table, was not confirmed from the DNA. TRBV1 is assigned pseudogene status. This CDR3 region has 14 residues. The CDR3 bases are TGCACCAGCAGCCAAGGGACAGACAATCAGCCCCAGCATTTT. Protein product: CTSSQGTDNQPQHF.

The sample holds one count of this clone. The chain has TRBV10-2 and TRBJ1-5; D gene unclear. V lost 0 bases to trimming and J lost 6 bases, with 9 bases between them. Looked up from germline, CDR1 is WSHSY and CDR2 is SAAADI. The CDR3 runs to 14 residues. DNA for the CDR3: TGCGCCAGCAGTGAGTCGCAAGGGAGTCAGCCCCAGCATTTT. Protein: CASSESQGSQPQHF.

This clone is a singleton in its sample. The chain combines TRBV4-3 with TRBJ2-2, with 7 bases matching TRBD2. The CDR3 length is 17 residues. V dropped 3 bases and J dropped 4; count of bases not matched to a gene: 11. Looked up from germline, CDR1 is LGHNA and CDR2 is YSLEER. The CDR3 protein is CASSQAVASGGTGELFF. CDR3 coding DNA: TGCGCCAGCAGCCAGGCGGTGGCTAGCGGTGGCACCGGGGAGCTGTTTTTT.

The genes are TRBV7-2 and TRBJ2-3; tentative D call: TRBD2 (7 bases). The V and J ends lost 5 bases and 2 bases respectively, with 14 bases between them. Germline CDR1 SGHTA, CDR2 FQGNSA. This CDR3 comprises 15 residues. CDR3 loop: CASSEAGHPTDTQYF. The DNA for the CDR3 is TGTGCCAGCAGCGAAGCGGGACACCCCACAGATACGCAGTATTTT.

The J gene is TRBJ2-7, the V gene TRBV5-1; D is undetermined. Trimming pared 0 bases from V and 5 bases from J, leaving 6 bases between. The CDR3 has 12 amino acids. Germline values: CDR1 SGHRS, CDR2 YFSETQ. CDR3 nucleotide sequence: TGCGCCAGCAGCTTGGATTTTGACGAGCAGTACTTC. It codes for CASSLDFDEQYF.

The V gene is TRBV7-9, the J gene TRBJ2-1, with D perhaps TRBD1 (6 bases). The germline V and J ends were trimmed by 1 base and 7 bases, with 11 bases remaining between them. Germline loops: CDR1 SEHNR, CDR2 FQNEAQ (reference sequence). This CDR3 has 14 amino acids. CDR3 loop: CASSLGTVRNEQFF. DNA for the CDR3: TGTGCCAGCAGCTTAGGGACAGTTAGGAATGAGCAGTTCTTC.

This clone has only one observation. The chain uses TRBV7-9 and TRBJ2-7, with D possibly TRBD1 on 7 matching bases. The CDR3 runs 15 residues. In germline, CDR1 is SEHNR, CDR2 FQNEAQ (reference sequence). V was shortened by 4 bases and J by 3 bases, with 16 bases between the two germline ends. CDR3 DNA sequence: TGTGCCAGCAGCTCATCAGGGGGGACCGTCTACGAGCAGTACTTC. It codes for CASSSSGGTVYEQYF.

The chain uses TRBV18 and TRBJ1-2, with D perhaps matching TRBD1 (5 bases). V lost 6 bases and J lost 4, with 18 bases in between. This CDR3 region has 15 residues. Germline loops: CDR1 KGHSH, CDR2 LQKENI. DNA of the CDR3: TGTGCCAGCTCCGGAGCATCGGGGGGGGGCTATGGCTACACCTTC. Translation: CASSGASGGGYGYTF.

The V and J genes are TRBV19 and TRBJ2-1; D possibly matches TRBD1 or TRBD2 (5 bases each). Germline CDR1 and CDR2: LNHDA and SQIVND (reference sequence). The V end lost 6 bases, the J end lost 6 bases, and 12 bases lay between the germline ends. This CDR3 has 13 residues. The CDR3 bases are TGTGCCAGTAGCCGTGAGGGGATCAATGAGCAGTTCTTC. Amino acids: CASSREGINEQFF.

The rearrangement uses TRBV18 and TRBJ2-7, with 8 bases lining up with TRBD1. The CDR3 spans 16 residues. Trimming cost V 3 bases and J 7 bases; bases outside gene matches: 14. CDR1 and CDR2 (germline): KGHSH, LQKENI. The chain's CDR3 is CASSPEDRAQPGEQYF. CDR3 coding DNA: TGTGCCAGCTCACCTGAGGACAGGGCTCAACCGGGGGAGCAGTACTTC.